A selection of T cell receptor beta chains follows, all from one sample in a study of blood T cell repertoires in COVID-19. The data were produced by immunoSEQ multiplex PCR, yet TCRdb's version contains in-frame clones alone and is incomplete. The sample holds hundreds of thousands of clones; approximately 80% are singletons and the top ten take 15% to 20%. The source material was peripheral blood. The receptors shown here come from a woman older than 75 with active or convalescent COVID-19. Both conserved end residues are part of each CDR3.

v_call,j_call,cdr3_aa
TRBV4-1,TRBJ1-4,CASSQDGGGTNEKLFF
TRBV4-2,TRBJ2-2,CASSQGGLAGGTNTGELFF
TRBV20-1,TRBJ2-6,CSASLGLPSGANVLTF
TRBV15,TRBJ2-1,CATSIGGDNEQFF
TRBV7-2,TRBJ2-1,CASSSSGTSGRISYNEQFF
TRBV6-5,TRBJ2-1,CASSYSPSGGYNEQFF
TRBV4-2,TRBJ2-3,CASSQFRSSLAGATDTQYF
TRBV19,TRBJ1-5,CASQIMSRNNQPQHF
TRBV5-1,TRBJ1-1,CASSLGTGNTEAFF
TRBV7-2,TRBJ2-7,CASSVSGTGGYEQYF
TRBV7-2,TRBJ1-2,CASSLDRGLGGYTF